A selection of T cell receptor beta chains follows, all from one sample in a study of shared clonotypes between healthy human individuals. The protocol was immunoSEQ multiplex PCR, while the TCRdb copy is restricted to in-frame clones and leaves out a portion. The sample has about 650,000 clones, roughly 95% seen once. Sequencing used naive CD8+ T cells sorted from blood. These TCRs come from a woman under 40 in good health. The CDR3 runs from the conserved cysteine through the conserved F or W. Fields, in order: J gene, clone size, D gene, V gene, CDR3 DNA, CDR3 protein. D genes are given only for firm matches. The size entry is marked missing in some rows and otherwise reads once, few, many or a size class.

>TRBJ2-1|-|TRBD2|TRBV6-5
TGTGCCAGCAGTACTCTTAGCGGGTCGGATGAGCAGTTCTTC
CASSTLSGSDEQFF
>TRBJ2-5|-|-|TRBV7-7
TGTGCCAGCAGCTCAATTCCCAGGGAGACCCAGTACTTC
CASSSIPRETQYF
>TRBJ1-5|-|TRBD1|TRBV4-1
TGCGCCAGCAGCCAAGGGACAGGGTTAGGACAGCCCCAGCATTTT
CASSQGTGLGQPQHF
>TRBJ1-5|-|-|TRBV19
TGTGCCAGTAGTCACCGGGACACAGACAGCAATCAGCCCCAGCATTTT
CASSHRDTDSNQPQHF
>TRBJ2-1|-|-|TRBV11-2
TGTGCCAGCAGCTTGGGACCTTACAATGAGCAGTTCTTC
CASSLGPYNEQFF
>TRBJ2-7|-|-|TRBV19
TGTGCCAGTAGTATGGGGGCAGGGGCGACCTACGAGCAGTACTTC
CASSMGAGATYEQYF
>TRBJ2-7|-|TRBD2|TRBV7-2
TGTGCCAGCAGCTCCACGCCCCCACGACTAGCGCACTACGAGCAGTACTTC
CASSSTPPRLAHYEQYF
>TRBJ2-1|-|-|TRBV2
TGTGCCGGACAGATGAGGGAGAGACATGAGCAGTTCTTC
CAGQMRERHEQFF
>TRBJ1-1|-|TRBD1|TRBV19
TGTGCCAGTAGTACGGACAGGGAGTGGACTGAAGCTTTCTTT
CASSTDREWTEAFF
>TRBJ2-7|-|-|TRBV28
TGTGCCAGCAGTTTATCCGGCCCCCGGGCCGGCTACGAGCAGTACTTC
CASSLSGPRAGYEQYF
>TRBJ1-2|-|-|TRBV9
TGTGCCAGCAGCGGAACAGGGATAAACTATGGCTACACCTTC
CASSGTGINYGYTF
>TRBJ2-7|-|TRBD1|TRBV11-2
TGTGCCAGCAGCTTAGATATCATTCAGGGGGCGTCGTACGAGCAGTACTTC
CASSLDIIQGASYEQYF
>TRBJ1-1|-|-|TRBV27
TGTGCCAGCGGGGTCGGGGGGAACACTGAAGCTTTCTTT
CASGVGGNTEAFF
>TRBJ2-1|-|-|TRBV15
TGTGCCACCTCCGGGCATTCTTACAATGAGCAGTTCTTC
CATSGHSYNEQFF
>TRBJ2-1|-|-|TRBV9
TGTGCCAGCAGCGCAGGGGGACTAGTCCATGAGCAGTTCTTC
CASSAGGLVHEQFF
>TRBJ2-1|-|-|TRBV7-9
TGTGCCAGCAGCTTAGGGACGGATGAGCAGTTCTTC
CASSLGTDEQFF
>TRBJ2-7|-|-|TRBV13
TGTGCCAGCAGCTTAGCATCTAGCTGGGGCGAGCAGTACTTC
CASSLASSWGEQYF
>TRBJ2-7|-|-|TRBV6-8
TGTGCCAGCAGTTTCGTTAAGGGGGCCTACGAGCAGTACTTC
CASSFVKGAYEQYF
>TRBJ2-7|-|-|TRBV27
TGTGCCAGCAGTTTCGGAACCAGTGCCGAGCAGTACTTC
CASSFGTSAEQYF
>TRBJ1-5|-|TRBD1|TRBV19
TGTGCCAGTAGGCAGGGGGTAGCGGCCTCAGGGCAGCCCCAGCATTTT
CASRQGVAASGQPQHF
>TRBJ2-7|-|-|TRBV5-6
TGTGCCAGCAGCTTGATGATTGCGGGCCACGAGCAGTACTTC
CASSLMIAGHEQYF
>TRBJ2-5|once|TRBD2|TRBV5-4
TGTGCCAGCAGCTTGGTGTTAGCGGGACAAGAGACCCAGTACTTC
CASSLVLAGQETQYF
>TRBJ1-1|-|TRBD1|TRBV5-4
TGTGCCAGCAGCGCCGGGACAGAATATACTGAAGCTTTCTTT
CASSAGTEYTEAFF
>TRBJ2-5|-|-|TRBV28
TGTGCCAGCAGTTTAAGGGGGGAGACCCAGTACTTC
CASSLRGETQYF